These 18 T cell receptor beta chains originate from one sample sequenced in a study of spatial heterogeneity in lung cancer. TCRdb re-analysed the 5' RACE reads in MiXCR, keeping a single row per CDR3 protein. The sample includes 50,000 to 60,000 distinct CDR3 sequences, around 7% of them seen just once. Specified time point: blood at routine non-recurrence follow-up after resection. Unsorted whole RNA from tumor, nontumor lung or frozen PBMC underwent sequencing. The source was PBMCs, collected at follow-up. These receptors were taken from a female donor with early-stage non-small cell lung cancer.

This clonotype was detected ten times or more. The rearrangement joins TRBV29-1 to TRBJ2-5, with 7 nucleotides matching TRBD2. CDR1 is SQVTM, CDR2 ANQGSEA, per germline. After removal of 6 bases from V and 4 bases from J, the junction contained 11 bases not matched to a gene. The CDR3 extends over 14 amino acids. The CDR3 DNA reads TGCAGCGTAATCCCCGGGACGGGGGGAGAGACCCAGTACTTC. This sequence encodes CSVIPGTGGETQYF. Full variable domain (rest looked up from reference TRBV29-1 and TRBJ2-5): SAVISQKPSRDICQRGTSLTIQCQVDSQVTMMFWYRQQPGQSLTLIATANQGSEATYESGFVIDKFPISRPNLTFSTLTVSNMSPEDSSIYLCSVIPGTGGETQYFGPGTRLLVL.

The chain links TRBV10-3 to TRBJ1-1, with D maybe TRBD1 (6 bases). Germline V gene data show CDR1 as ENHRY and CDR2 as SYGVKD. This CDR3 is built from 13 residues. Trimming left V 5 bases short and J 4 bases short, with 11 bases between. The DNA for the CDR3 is TGTGCCATCAGTCAACAGGGAGGCACTGAAGCTTTCTTT. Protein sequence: CAISQQGGTEAFF.

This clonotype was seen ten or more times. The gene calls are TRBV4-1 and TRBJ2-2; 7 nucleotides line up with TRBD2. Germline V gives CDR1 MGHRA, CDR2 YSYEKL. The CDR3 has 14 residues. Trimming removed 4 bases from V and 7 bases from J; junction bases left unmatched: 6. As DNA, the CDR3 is TGCGCCAGCAGCCCCCGACTAGCTGGCGGGGAGCTGTTTTTT. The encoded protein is CASSPRLAGGELFF.

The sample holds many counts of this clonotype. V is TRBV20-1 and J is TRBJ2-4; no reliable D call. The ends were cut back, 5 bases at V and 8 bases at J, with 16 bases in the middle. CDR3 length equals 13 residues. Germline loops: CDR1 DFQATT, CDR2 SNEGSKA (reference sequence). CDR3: CSAHLGPRDIQYF. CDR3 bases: TGCAGTGCTCACCTCGGTCCTAGAGACATTCAGTACTTC.

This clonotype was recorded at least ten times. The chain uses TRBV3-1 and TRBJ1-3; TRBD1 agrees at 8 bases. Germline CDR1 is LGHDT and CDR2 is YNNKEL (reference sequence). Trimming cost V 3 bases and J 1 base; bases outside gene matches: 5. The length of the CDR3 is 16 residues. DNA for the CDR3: TGTGCCAGCAGCCAGGACAGGGCTGTTTCTGGAAACACCATATATTTT. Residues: CASSQDRAVSGNTIYF.

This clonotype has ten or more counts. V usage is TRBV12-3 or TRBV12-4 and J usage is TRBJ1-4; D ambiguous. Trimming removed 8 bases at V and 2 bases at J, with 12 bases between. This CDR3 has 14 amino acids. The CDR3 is CASGEIGTNEKLFF. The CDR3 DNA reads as TGTGCCAGCGGGGAGATAGGCACTAATGAAAAACTGTTTTTT.

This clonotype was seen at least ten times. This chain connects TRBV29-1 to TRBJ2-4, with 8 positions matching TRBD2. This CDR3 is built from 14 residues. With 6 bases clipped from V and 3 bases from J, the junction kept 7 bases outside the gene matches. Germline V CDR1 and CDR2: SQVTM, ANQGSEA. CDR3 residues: CSVSAGVLKNIQYF. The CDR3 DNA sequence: TGCAGCGTGTCAGCGGGGGTACTCAAAAACATTCAGTACTTC.

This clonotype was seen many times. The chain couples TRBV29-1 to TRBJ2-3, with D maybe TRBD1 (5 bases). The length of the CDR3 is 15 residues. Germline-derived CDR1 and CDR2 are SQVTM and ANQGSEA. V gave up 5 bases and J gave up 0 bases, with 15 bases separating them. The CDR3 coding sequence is TGCAGCGTTCTAGGGGCTCCATCTAGCACAGATACGCAGTATTTT. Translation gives CSVLGAPSSTDTQYF.

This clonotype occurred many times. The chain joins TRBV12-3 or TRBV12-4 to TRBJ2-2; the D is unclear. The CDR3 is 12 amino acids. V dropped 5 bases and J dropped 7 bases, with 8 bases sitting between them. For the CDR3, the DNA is TGTGCCAGCAGTCCTATCATCGGGGAGCTGTTTTTT. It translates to CASSPIIGELFF.

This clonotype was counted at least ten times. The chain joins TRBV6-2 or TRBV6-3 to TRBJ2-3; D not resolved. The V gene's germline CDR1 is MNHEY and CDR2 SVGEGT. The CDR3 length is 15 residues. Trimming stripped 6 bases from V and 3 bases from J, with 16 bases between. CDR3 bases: TGTGCCAGCAGCCACCCCAAGGTTGGGACAGATACGCAGTATTTT. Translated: CASSHPKVGTDTQYF.

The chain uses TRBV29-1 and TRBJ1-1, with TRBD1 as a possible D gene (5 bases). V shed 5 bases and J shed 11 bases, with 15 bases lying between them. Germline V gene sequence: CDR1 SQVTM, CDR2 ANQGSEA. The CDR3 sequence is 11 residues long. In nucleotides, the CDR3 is TGCAGCGTTAACTTCCAGGGTAGGGCTTTCTTT. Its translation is CSVNFQGRAFF.

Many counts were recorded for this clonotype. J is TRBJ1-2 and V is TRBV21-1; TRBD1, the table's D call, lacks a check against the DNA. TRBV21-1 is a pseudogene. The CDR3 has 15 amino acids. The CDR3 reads CASSVPGQGNYGYTF. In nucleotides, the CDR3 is TGTGCCAGCAGCGTTCCGGGACAGGGGAACTATGGCTACACCTTC.

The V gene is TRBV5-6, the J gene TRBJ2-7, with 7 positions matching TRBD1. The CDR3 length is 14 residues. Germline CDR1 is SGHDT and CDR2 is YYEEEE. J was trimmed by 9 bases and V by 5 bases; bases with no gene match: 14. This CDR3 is CASRRTGTEIRQYF. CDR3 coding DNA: TGTGCCAGCAGACGAACAGGGACAGAGATACGGCAGTACTTC.

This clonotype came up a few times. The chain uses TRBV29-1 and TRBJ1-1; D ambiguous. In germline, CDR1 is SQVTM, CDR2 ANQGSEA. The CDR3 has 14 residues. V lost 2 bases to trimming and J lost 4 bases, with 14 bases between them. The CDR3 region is CSVENLWGGTEAFF. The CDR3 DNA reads TGCAGCGTTGAAAACCTCTGGGGAGGCACTGAAGCTTTCTTT.

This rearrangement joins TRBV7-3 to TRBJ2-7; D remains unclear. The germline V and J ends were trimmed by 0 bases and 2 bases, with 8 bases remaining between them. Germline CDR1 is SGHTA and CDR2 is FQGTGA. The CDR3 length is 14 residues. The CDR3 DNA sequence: TGTGCCAGCAGCTTAACCGGTGGGGCCTACGAGCAGTACTTC. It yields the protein CASSLTGGAYEQYF.

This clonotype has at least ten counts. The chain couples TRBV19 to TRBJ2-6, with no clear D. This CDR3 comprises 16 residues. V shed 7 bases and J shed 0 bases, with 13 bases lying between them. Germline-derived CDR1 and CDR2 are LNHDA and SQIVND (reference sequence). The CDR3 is CASNEQTASGANVLTF. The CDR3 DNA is TGTGCCAGTAACGAACAGACCGCCTCTGGGGCCAACGTCCTGACTTTC. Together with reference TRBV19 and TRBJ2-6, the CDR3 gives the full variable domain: DGGITQSPKYLFRKEGQNVTLSCEQNLNHDAMYWYRQDPGQGLRLIYYSQIVNDFQKGDIAEGYSVSREKKESFPLTVTSAQKNPTAFYLCASNEQTASGANVLTFGAGSRLTVL.

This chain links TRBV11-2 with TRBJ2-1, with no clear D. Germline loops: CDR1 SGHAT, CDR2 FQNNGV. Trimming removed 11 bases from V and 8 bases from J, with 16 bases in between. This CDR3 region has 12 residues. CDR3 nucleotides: TGTGCCGGCATTTCGCATTCGGATGAGCAGTTCTTC. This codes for CAGISHSDEQFF.

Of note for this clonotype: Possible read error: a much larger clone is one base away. The CDR3 spells CASSPAGGRAGELFF. The CDR3 nucleotides are TGCGCCAGCAGCCCCGCAGGGGGCAGAGCCGGGGAGCTGTTTTTT. The chain couples TRBV5-1 to TRBJ2-2; 8 nucleotides line up with TRBD1. After removal of 4 bases from V and 6 bases from J, the junction contained 8 bases not matched to a gene. This CDR3 spans 15 amino acids. Germline V gene sequence: CDR1 SGHRS, CDR2 YFSETQ.